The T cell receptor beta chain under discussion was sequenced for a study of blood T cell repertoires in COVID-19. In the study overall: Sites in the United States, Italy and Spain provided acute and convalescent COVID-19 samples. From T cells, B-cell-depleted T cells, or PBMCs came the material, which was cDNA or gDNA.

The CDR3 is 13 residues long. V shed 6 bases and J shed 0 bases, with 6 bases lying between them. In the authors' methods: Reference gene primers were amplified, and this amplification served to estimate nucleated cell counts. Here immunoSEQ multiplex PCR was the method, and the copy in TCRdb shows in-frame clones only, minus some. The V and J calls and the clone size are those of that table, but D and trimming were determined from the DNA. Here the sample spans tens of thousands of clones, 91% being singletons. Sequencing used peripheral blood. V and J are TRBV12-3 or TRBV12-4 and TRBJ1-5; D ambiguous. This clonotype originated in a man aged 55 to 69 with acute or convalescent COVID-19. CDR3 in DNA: TGTGCCAGCAGACGGGGTAGCAATCAGCCCCAGCATTTT. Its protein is CASRRGSNQPQHF.